This T cell receptor (beta chain) derives from a study of T cells in localized non-small cell lung cancer. Study conclusions and caveats: Sequencing was restricted to one tumor region; therefore, heterogeneity remains possible. Turning up in adjacent lung were a median about 56 of the top 100 tumor clones. Uninvolved adjacent lung showed peak T cell clonality, exceeding tumor. Longer overall survival was seen with higher T cell density measured in blood.

Trimming took off 5 bases at V and 4 bases at J, with 17 bases between the two ends. The CDR3 has 15 amino acids. From germline, CDR1 is SGHRS and CDR2 YFSETQ. Assay: immunoSEQ multiplex PCR; the TCRdb copy retains only in-frame clones and omits some. The sample carries 90,000 to 100,000 clones, roughly 88% recorded once. About this clone: Its antigen is unidentified.

Material: PBMCs, obtained before any cancer treatment. The source of this sequence is a woman aged 40-70 years with stage II squamous cell lung carcinoma. J is TRBJ2-3 and V is TRBV5-1; D gene ambiguous. The CDR3 region is CASRPRPMGSDTQYF. In nucleotides, the CDR3 is TGCGCCAGCAGACCTCGACCGATGGGGTCAGATACGCAGTATTTT.